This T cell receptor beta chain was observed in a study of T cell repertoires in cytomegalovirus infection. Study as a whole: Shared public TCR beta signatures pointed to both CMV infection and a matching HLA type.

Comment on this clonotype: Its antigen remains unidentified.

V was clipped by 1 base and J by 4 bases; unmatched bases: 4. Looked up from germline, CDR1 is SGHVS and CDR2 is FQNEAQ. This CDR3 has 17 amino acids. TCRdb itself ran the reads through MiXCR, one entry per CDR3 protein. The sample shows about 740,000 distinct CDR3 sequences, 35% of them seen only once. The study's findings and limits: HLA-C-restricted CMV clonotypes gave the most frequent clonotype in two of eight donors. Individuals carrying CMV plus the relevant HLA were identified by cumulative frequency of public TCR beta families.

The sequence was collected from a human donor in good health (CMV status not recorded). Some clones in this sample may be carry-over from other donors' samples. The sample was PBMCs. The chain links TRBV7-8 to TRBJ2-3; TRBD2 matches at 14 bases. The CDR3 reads CASSLGTSGRLADTQYF. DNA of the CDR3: TGTGCCAGCAGCTTAGGGACTAGCGGGAGGTTGGCAGATACGCAGTATTTT.